This TCR beta chain was sequenced during a study of T cells in Graves' hyperthyroidism and ophthalmopathy. The TCR beta CDR3 regions underwent amplification using RNA transcripts as the source. With the HTBI primer set, the TCR CDR3 went through a first round of RT-PCR. MiXCR was run by TCRdb on the multiplex PCR reads, yielding one entry per CDR3 protein. The sample includes some 300,000 distinct CDR3 sequences, around a fifth of them seen just once. From germline, CDR1 is MGHRA and CDR2 YSYEKL. The CDR3 contains 17 residues. Unmatched junction bases numbered 7, after V lost 0 bases and J lost 2 bases.

The sequence was obtained from a man aged 50 to 59 with Graves' ophthalmopathy. Sequenced sample: blood. This sequence joins TRBV4-1 and TRBJ2-3; 8 bases match TRBD2. CDR3 in amino acids: CASSQDLLAAITDTQYF. The CDR3 coding sequence is TGCGCCAGCAGCCAAGATTTACTAGCGGCAATCACAGATACGCAGTATTTT.